The 13 T cell receptor beta chains listed next were all sequenced from one sample in a study of T cell changes during pregnancy in multiple sclerosis. Using immunoSEQ multiplex PCR, the repertoire was profiled, and TCRdb retains in-frame clones only, with some absent. This table has tens of thousands of clones, 93% appearing once. This specimen was CD4+ T cells from peripheral blood mononuclear cells, taken in the second trimester of pregnancy. All receptors derive from a female donor with multiple sclerosis, enrolled in a pregnancy study.

The V call is TRBV6-5, the J call TRBJ1-5; 7 bases match TRBD1. The CDR3 is made up of 15 amino acids. The V and J ends lost 5 bases and 2 bases, in that order; junction bases with no gene match: 6. Germline CDR1 reads MNHEY; CDR2 reads SVGAGI. The CDR3 coding sequence is TGTGCCAGCAGTACCCGTGGACAGGGCAATCAGCCCCAGCATTTT. Its protein is CASSTRGQGNQPQHF.

V usage is TRBV5-1 and J usage is TRBJ2-2; 10 bases align to TRBD1. Germline assignment: CDR1 SGHRS and CDR2 YFSETQ. Unmatched junction bases numbered 17, after V lost 1 base and J lost 5 bases. The CDR3 contains 20 residues. The CDR3: CASSLLGTGVTGIGTGELFF. CDR3 coding DNA: TGCGCCAGCAGCTTGTTAGGGACAGGGGTTACCGGAATCGGGACCGGGGAGCTGTTTTTT.

The chain combines TRBV7-9 with TRBJ2-1; 10 bases map to TRBD2. Germline values: CDR1 SEHNR, CDR2 FQNEAQ (reference sequence). Trimming at V came to 1 base and at J to 7 bases, leaving 13 bases not matched to a gene. The CDR3 consists of 18 residues. The CDR3 DNA sequence: TGTGCCAGCAGCTTAGACGCGTGGGGGACTAGCGAAACGAATGAGCAGTTCTTC. It translates to CASSLDAWGTSETNEQFF.

The rearrangement links TRBV5-1 to TRBJ2-1, with D possibly matching TRBD2 (5 bases). CDR3 length: 14 residues. CDR1 is SGHRS and CDR2 is YFSETQ in the germline V gene. The V and J ends lost 4 bases and 0 bases respectively, with 8 bases between them. The CDR3 DNA reads as TGCGCCAGCAGCGGGAGTGGCTCCTACAATGAGCAGTTCTTC. Translation: CASSGSGSYNEQFF.

The chain couples TRBV6-5 to TRBJ2-6; D remains ambiguous. Looked up from germline, CDR1 is MNHEY and CDR2 is SVGAGI. The CDR3 extends over 14 amino acids. V lost 4 bases to trimming and J lost 1 base, with 5 bases between them. For the CDR3, the DNA is TGTGCCAGCAGTTCCAATTCTGGGGCCAACGTCCTGACTTTC. Translation gives CASSSNSGANVLTF.

This clone occurred once. The J gene is TRBJ1-2, the V gene TRBV5-6, with D unresolved. The V gene lost 0 bases and the J gene lost 4 bases, with 10 bases spanning the gap. The V gene's germline CDR1 is SGHDT and CDR2 YYEEEE. The CDR3 has 14 amino acids. DNA for the CDR3: TGTGCCAGCAGCTTGGTAACAGAAGCCTATGGCTACACCTTC. Its protein product is CASSLVTEAYGYTF.

This chain uses TRBV27 with TRBJ2-1; 8 bases are a match to TRBD2. Trimming cost V 3 bases and J 5 bases; bases outside gene matches: 6. Germline V gene lookup returns CDR1 MNHEY and CDR2 SMNVEV (reference sequence). CDR3 length: 15 residues. The CDR3 here is CASSLHGRVDNEQFF. CDR3 DNA sequence: TGTGCCAGCAGTTTGCACGGGAGGGTCGACAATGAGCAGTTCTTC.

This clone occurred once. The chain has TRBV10-3 and TRBJ2-1; D possibly corresponds to TRBD1 (5 bases). V lost 4 bases and J lost 2, with 12 bases in between. The CDR3 totals 15 residues. Germline V gives CDR1 ENHRY, CDR2 SYGVKD. The CDR3 protein is CAISGLPGPYNEQFF. CDR3 coding DNA: TGTGCCATCAGTGGTCTGCCAGGGCCCTACAATGAGCAGTTCTTC.

The rearrangement uses TRBV7-2 and TRBJ2-1, with 11 bases lining up with TRBD2. CDR1 is SGHTA and CDR2 is FQGNSA in the germline V gene. Trimming cost V 5 bases and J 7 bases; bases outside gene matches: 10. The CDR3 has 16 residues. The CDR3 DNA reads TGTGCCAGCAGCAGAAAAGGGACTAGCGGACCGAATGAGCAGTTCTTC. Its protein product is CASSRKGTSGPNEQFF.

The chain has TRBV5-1 and TRBJ2-5, with 7 bases matching TRBD2. CDR3 length: 16 residues. V lost 4 bases and J lost 0; bases outside the gene matches: 9. CDR1 and CDR2 from the germline V gene are SGHRS and YFSETQ. The CDR3 coding sequence is TGCGCCAGCAGCATTGTACCTAGCGGCAACCAAGAGACCCAGTACTTC. Translation gives CASSIVPSGNQETQYF.

The gene calls are TRBV5-6 and TRBJ1-4; 7 nucleotides match TRBD1. Looked up from germline, CDR1 is SGHDT and CDR2 is YYEEEE. The CDR3 is made up of 14 amino acids. V was clipped by 7 bases and J by 8 bases; unmatched bases: 11. This CDR3 is CASSIGGAGEKLFF. Here the CDR3 DNA reads TGTGCCAGCTCTATAGGGGGCGCGGGAGAAAAACTGTTTTTT.

This chain joins TRBV19 and TRBJ2-7, with no clear D. Germline CDR1 is LNHDA and CDR2 is SQIVND (reference sequence). The CDR3 is 14 amino acids. The V and J ends lost 1 base and 0 bases respectively, with 7 bases between them. The CDR3 nucleotides are TGTGCCAGTAGTATAGCCCGTAGCTCCTACGAGCAGTACTTC. Translation: CASSIARSSYEQYF.

In its sample, this clone was seen once. The chain is built from TRBV18 and TRBJ2-5; a possible D gene is TRBD2 (6 bases). CDR1 and CDR2 (germline): KGHSH, LQKENI. This CDR3 comprises 15 residues. V shed 1 base and J shed 2 bases, with 11 bases lying between them. The CDR3 loop reads CASSPRRVPQETQYF. The CDR3 bases are TGTGCCAGCTCACCACGGAGGGTGCCTCAAGAGACCCAGTACTTC.